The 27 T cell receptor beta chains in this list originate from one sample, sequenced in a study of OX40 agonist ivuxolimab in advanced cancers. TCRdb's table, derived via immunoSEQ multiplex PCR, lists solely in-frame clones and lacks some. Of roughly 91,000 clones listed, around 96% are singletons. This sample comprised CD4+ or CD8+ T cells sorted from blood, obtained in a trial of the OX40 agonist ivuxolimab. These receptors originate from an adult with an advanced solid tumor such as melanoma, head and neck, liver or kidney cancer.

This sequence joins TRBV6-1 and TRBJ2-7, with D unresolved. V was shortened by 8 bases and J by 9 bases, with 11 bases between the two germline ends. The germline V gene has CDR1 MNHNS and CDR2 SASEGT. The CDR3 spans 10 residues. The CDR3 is CASHEVMQYF. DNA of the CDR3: TGTGCCAGCCACGAGGTTATGCAGTACTTC.

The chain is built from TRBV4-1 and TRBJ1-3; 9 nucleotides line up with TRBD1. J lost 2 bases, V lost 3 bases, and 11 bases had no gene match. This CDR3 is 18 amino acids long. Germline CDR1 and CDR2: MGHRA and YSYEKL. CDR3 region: CASSHPRGQGFPGNTIYF. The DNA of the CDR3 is TGCGCCAGCAGCCACCCCAGGGGACAGGGTTTCCCTGGAAACACCATATATTTT.

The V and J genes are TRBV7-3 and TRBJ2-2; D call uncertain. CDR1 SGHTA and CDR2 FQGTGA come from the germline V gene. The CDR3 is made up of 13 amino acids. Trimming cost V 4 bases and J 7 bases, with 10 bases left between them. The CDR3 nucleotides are TGTGCCAGCAGCTATACCTATAGCGGGGAGCTGTTTTTT. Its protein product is CASSYTYSGELFF.

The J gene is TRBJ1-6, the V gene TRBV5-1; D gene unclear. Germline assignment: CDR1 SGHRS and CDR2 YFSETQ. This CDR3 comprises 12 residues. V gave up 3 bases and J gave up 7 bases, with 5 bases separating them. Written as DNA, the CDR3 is TGCGCCAGCAGCTCAGAAAATTCACCCCTCCACTTT. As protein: CASSSENSPLHF.

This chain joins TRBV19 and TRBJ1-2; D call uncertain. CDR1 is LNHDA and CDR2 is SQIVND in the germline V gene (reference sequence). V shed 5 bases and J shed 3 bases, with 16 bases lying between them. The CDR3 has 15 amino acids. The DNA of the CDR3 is TGTGCCAGTAGTTCTGGGGTCGAGGACTACTATGGCTACACCTTC. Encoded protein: CASSSGVEDYYGYTF.

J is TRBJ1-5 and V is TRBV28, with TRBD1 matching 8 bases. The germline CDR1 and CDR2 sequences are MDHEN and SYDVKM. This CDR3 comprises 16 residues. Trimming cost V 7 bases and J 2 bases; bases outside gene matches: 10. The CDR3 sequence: CASTPTGGYGNQPQHF. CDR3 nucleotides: TGTGCCAGCACTCCCACAGGGGGGTATGGCAATCAGCCCCAGCATTTT.

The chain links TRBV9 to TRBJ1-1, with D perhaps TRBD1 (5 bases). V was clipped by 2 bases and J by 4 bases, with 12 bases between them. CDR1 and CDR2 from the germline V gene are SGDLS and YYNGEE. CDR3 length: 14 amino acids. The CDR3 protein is CASSVGRGGTEAFF. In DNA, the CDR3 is TGTGCCAGCAGCGTCGGGAGGGGTGGCACTGAAGCTTTCTTT.

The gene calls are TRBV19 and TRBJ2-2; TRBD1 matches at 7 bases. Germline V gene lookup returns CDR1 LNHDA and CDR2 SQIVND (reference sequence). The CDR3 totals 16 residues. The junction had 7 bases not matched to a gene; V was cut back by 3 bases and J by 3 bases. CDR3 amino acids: CASSIEGAVDTGELFF. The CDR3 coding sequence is TGTGCCAGTAGTATTGAGGGGGCCGTGGACACCGGGGAGCTGTTTTTT.

The CDR3 loop is CASSPGSDSNYGYTF. In DNA form, the CDR3 reads TGTGCCAGCAGCCCTGGGTCGGACAGTAACTATGGCTACACCTTC. The chain couples TRBV7-9 to TRBJ1-2; D perhaps matches TRBD1 (6 bases). Germline CDR1 and CDR2: SEHNR and FQNEAQ (reference sequence). This CDR3 has 15 amino acids. V lost 5 bases to trimming and J lost 1 base, with 14 bases between them.

CDR3 sequence: CASRFAGDNTEAFF. The CDR3 DNA reads as TGTGCCAGCAGGTTCGCAGGGGACAACACTGAAGCTTTCTTT. This chain connects TRBV28 to TRBJ1-1; possibly TRBD1 for D (6 bases). The germline V gene encodes CDR1 MDHEN and CDR2 SYDVKM. CDR3 size: 14 residues. Trimming left V 6 bases short and J 2 bases short, with 13 bases between. Drawing the rest from reference TRBV28 and TRBJ1-1, the complete variable domain is DVKVTQSSRYLVKRTGEKVFLECVQDMDHENMFWYRQDPGLGLRLIYFSYDVKMKEKGDIPEGYSVSREKKERFSLILESASTNQTSMYLCASRFAGDNTEAFFGQGTRLTVV.

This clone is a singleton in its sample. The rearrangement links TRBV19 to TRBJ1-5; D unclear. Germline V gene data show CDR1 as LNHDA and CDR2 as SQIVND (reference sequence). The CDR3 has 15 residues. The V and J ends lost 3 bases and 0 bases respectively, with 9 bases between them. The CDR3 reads CASSMVAYSNQPQHF. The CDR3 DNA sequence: TGTGCCAGTAGTATGGTGGCTTATAGCAATCAGCCCCAGCATTTT.

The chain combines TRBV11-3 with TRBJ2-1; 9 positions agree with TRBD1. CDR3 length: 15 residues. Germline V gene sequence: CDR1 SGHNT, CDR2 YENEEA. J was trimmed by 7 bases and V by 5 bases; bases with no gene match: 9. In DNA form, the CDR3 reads TGTGCCAGCAGCCGACCTGGACAGGGGCGGAATGAGCAGTTCTTC. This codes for CASSRPGQGRNEQFF.

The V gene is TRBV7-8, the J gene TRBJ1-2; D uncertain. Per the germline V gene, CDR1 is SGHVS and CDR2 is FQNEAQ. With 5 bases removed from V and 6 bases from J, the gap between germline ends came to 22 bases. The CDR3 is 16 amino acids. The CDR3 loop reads CASSPGMVGAPHGYTF. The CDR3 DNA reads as TGTGCCAGCAGCCCCGGTATGGTAGGTGCGCCCCATGGCTACACCTTC.

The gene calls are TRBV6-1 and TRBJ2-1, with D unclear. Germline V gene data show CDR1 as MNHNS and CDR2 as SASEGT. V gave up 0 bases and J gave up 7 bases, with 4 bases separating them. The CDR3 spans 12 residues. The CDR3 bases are TGTGCCAGCAGTGAAGCAGGTAATGAGCAGTTCTTC. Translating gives CASSEAGNEQFF.

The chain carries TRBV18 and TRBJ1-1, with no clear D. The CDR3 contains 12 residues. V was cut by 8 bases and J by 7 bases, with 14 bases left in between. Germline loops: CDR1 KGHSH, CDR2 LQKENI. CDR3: CASPPGRIEAFF. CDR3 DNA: TGTGCCAGCCCCCCCGGACGGATTGAAGCTTTCTTT.

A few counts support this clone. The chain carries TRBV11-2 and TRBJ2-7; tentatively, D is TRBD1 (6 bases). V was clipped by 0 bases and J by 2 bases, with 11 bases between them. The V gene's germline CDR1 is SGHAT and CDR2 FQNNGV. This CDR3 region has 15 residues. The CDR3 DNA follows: TGTGCCAGCAGCTTAGAAGTGGGGGCTACCTACGAGCAGTACTTC. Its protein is CASSLEVGATYEQYF.

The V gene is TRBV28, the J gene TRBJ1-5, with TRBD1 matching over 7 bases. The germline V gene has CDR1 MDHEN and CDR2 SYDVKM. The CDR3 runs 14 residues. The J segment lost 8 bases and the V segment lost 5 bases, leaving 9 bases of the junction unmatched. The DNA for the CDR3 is TGTGCCAGCAGTCCCCAGACAGGGTTGGAGCCCCAGCATTTT. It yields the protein CASSPQTGLEPQHF. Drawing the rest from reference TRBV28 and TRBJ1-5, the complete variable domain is DVKVTQSSRYLVKRTGEKVFLECVQDMDHENMFWYRQDPGLGLRLIYFSYDVKMKEKGDIPEGYSVSREKKERFSLILESASTNQTSMYLCASSPQTGLEPQHFGDGTRLSIL.

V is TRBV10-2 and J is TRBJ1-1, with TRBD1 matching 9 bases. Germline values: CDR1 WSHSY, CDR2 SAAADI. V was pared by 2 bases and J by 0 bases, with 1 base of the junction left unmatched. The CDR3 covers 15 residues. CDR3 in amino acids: CASSEGTGLNTEAFF. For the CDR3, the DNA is TGCGCCAGCAGTGAGGGGACAGGGTTGAACACTGAAGCTTTCTTT.

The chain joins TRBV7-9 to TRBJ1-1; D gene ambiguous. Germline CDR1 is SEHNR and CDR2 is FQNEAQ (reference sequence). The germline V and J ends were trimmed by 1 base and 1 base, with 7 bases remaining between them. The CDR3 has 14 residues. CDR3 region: CASSLGAGNTEAFF. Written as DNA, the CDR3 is TGTGCCAGCAGCTTAGGGGCAGGGAACACTGAAGCTTTCTTT.

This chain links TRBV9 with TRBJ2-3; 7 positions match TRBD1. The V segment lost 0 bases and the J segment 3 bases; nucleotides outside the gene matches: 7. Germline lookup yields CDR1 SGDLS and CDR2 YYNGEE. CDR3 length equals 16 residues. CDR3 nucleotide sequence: TGTGCCAGCAGCGTAGGTTCAGGGGGTTTGACAGATACGCAGTATTTT. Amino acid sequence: CASSVGSGGLTDTQYF.

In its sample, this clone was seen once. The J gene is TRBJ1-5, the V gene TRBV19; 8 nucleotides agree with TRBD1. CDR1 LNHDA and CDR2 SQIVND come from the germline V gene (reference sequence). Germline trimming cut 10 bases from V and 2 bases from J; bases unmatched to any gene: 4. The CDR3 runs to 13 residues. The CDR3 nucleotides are TGTGCCACTCAGGGGGCTGGCAATCAGCCCCAGCATTTT. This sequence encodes CATQGAGNQPQHF. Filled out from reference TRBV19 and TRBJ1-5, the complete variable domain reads DGGITQSPKYLFRKEGQNVTLSCEQNLNHDAMYWYRQDPGQGLRLIYYSQIVNDFQKGDIAEGYSVSREKKESFPLTVTSAQKNPTAFYLCATQGAGNQPQHFGDGTRLSIL.

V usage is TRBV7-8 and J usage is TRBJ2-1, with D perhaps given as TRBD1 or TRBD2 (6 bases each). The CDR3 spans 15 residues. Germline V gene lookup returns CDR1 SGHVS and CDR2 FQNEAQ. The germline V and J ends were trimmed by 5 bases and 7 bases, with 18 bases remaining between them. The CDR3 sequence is CASSPRGVGGNEQFF. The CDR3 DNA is TGTGCCAGCAGCCCTAGGGGGGTTGGGGGGAATGAGCAGTTCTTC.

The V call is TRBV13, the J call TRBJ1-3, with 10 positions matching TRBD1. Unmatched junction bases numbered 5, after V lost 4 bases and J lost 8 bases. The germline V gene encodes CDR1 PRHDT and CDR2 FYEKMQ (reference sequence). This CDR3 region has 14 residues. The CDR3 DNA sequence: TGTGCCAGCAGCTCCGGACAGGGGGGATACACCATATATTTT. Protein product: CASSSGQGGYTIYF.

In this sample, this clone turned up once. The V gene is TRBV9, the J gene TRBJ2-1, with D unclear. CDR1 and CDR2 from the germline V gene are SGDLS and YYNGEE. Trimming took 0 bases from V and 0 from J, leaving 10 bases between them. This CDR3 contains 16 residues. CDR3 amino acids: CASSVDWLDSYNEQFF. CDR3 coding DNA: TGTGCCAGCAGCGTAGACTGGCTTGACTCCTACAATGAGCAGTTCTTC.

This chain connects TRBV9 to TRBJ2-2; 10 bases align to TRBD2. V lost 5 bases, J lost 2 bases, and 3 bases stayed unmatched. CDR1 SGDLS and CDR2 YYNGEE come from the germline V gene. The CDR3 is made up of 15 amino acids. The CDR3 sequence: CASRRTSGNTGELFF. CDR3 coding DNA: TGTGCCAGCAGGAGGACTAGCGGAAACACCGGGGAGCTGTTTTTT.

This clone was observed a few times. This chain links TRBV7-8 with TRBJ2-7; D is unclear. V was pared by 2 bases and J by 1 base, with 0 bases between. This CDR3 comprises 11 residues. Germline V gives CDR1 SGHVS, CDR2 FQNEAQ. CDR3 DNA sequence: TGTGCCAGCAGCTTATCCTACGAGCAGTACTTC. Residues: CASSLSYEQYF.

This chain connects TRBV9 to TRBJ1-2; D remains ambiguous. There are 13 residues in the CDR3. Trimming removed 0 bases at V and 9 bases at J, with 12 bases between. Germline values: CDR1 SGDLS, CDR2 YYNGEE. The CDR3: CASSVDPSVSYTF. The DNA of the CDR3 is TGTGCCAGCAGCGTAGACCCCTCGGTTAGCTACACCTTC.